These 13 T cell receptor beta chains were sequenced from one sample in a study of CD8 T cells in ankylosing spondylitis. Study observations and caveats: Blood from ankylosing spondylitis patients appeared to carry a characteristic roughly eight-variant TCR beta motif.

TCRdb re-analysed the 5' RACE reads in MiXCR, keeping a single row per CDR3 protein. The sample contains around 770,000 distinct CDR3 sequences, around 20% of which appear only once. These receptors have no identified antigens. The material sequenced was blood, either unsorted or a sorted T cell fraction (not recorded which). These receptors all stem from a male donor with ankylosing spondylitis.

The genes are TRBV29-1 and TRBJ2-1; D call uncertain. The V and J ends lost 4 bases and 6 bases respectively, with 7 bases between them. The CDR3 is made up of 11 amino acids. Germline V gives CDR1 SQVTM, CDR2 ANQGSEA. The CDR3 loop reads CSVVSFNEQFF. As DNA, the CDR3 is TGCAGCGTTGTCAGCTTCAATGAGCAGTTCTTC.

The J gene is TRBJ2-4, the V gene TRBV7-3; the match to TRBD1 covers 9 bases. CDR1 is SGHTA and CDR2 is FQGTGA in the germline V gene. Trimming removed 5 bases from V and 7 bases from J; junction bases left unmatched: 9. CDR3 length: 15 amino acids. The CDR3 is CASSVTGGRGNIQYF. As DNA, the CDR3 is TGTGCCAGCAGCGTTACAGGGGGCAGGGGGAACATTCAGTACTTC.

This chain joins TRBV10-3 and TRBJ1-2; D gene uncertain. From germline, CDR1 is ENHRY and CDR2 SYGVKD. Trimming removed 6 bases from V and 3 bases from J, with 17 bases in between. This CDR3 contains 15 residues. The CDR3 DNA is TGTGCCATCAGCCCCAGTGAGGGAGATTACTATGGCTACACCTTC. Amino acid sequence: CAISPSEGDYYGYTF.

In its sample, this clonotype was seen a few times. CDR3 bases: TGTGCCAGCAGTTTATTCCTTGGGGTCACAGATACGCAGTATTTT. This encodes CASSLFLGVTDTQYF. The chain is built from TRBV12-3 or TRBV12-4 and TRBJ2-3, with D unclear. V lost 2 bases and J lost 2, with 11 bases in between. CDR3 length: 15 residues.

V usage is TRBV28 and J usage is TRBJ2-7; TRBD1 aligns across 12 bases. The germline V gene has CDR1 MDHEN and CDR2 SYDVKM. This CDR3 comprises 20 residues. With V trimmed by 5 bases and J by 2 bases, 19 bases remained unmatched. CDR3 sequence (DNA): TGTGCCAGCAGTCCCCCCTGGGACAGGGGGCGCACTGGGTCCCCCTACGAGCAGTACTTC. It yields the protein CASSPPWDRGRTGSPYEQYF.

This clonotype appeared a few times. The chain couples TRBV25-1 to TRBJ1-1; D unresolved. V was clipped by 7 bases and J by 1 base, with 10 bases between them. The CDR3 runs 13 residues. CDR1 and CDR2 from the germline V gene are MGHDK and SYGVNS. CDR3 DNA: TGTGCCAGCACTCTGGGTCCGAACACTGAAGCTTTCTTT. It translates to CASTLGPNTEAFF.

Here the CDR3 reads CASSEQRVDTQYF. DNA for the CDR3: TGTGCCAGCAGCGAACAAAGAGTAGATACGCAGTATTTT. The rearrangement joins TRBV11-2 to TRBJ2-3, with D unresolved. CDR1 SGHAT and CDR2 FQNNGV come from the germline V gene. The length of the CDR3 is 13 residues. V lost 5 bases to trimming and J lost 5 bases, with 11 bases between them.

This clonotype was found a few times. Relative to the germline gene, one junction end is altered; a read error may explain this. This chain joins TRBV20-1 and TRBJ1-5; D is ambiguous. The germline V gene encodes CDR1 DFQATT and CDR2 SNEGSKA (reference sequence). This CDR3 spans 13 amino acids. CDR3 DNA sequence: TGCAGTGTTAGACCCAGCCCCAATCAGCCCCAGCATTTT. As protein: CSVRPSPNQPQHF.

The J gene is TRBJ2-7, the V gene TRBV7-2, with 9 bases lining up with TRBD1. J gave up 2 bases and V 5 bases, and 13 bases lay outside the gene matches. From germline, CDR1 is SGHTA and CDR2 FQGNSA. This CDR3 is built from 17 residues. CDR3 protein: CASSQPDTGTGTYEQYF. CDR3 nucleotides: TGTGCCAGCAGCCAACCAGATACCGGGACAGGGACCTACGAGCAGTACTTC.

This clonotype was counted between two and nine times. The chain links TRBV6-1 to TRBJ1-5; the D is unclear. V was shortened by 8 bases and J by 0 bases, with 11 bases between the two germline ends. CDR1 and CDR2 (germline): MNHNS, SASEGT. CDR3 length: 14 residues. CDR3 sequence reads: CASLELYSNQPQHF. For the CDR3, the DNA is TGTGCCAGCTTGGAGCTATATAGCAATCAGCCCCAGCATTTT.

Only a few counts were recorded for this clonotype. The CDR3 loop is CASSLSGARTDTQYF. DNA of the CDR3: TGTGCCAGCAGTTTAAGTGGAGCTCGCACAGATACGCAGTATTTT. The J gene is TRBJ2-3, the V gene TRBV12-3 or TRBV12-4; no firm D call. The V gene lost 2 bases and the J gene lost 1 base, with 10 bases spanning the gap. CDR3 size: 15 residues.

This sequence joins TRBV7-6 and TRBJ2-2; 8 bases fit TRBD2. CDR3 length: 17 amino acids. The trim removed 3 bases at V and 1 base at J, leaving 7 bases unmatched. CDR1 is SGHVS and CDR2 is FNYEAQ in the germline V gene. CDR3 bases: TGTGCCAGCAGCTTGCCGCCGACTAGCGAGAACACCGGGGAGCTGTTTTTT. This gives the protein CASSLPPTSENTGELFF.

CDR3 in DNA: TGTGCCAGCAGCTACCAGGGGTTATCAGCCGGGGAGCTGTTTTTT. Protein: CASSYQGLSAGELFF. The chain has TRBV4-2 and TRBJ2-2, with a possible D match to TRBD1 (6 bases). The germline CDR1 and CDR2 sequences are LGHNA and YNFKEQ. The CDR3 is made up of 15 amino acids. V gave up 5 bases and J gave up 6 bases, with 16 bases separating them.